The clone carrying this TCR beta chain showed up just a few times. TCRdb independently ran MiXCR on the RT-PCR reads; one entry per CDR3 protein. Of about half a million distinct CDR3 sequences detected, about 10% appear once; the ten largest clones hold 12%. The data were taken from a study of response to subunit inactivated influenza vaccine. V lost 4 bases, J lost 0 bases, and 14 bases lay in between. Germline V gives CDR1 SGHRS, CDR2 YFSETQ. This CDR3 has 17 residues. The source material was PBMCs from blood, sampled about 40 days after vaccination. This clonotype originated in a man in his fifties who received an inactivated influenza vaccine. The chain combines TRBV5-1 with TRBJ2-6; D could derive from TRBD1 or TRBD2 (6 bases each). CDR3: CASSRGDGLSGANVLTF. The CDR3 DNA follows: TGCGCCAGCAGCAGGGGGGACGGCCTCTCTGGGGCCAACGTCCTGACTTTC.